These 13 T cell receptor beta chains originate from one sample sequenced in a study of shared clonotypes between healthy human individuals. Some clones are missing from TCRdb's copy, which holds only in-frame ones; the method was immunoSEQ multiplex PCR. The sample contains about 490,000 clones, around 78% of which appear only once. Input material: PBMCs. These TCRs come from a woman aged 40 to 50 in good health. Some clones in this sample may be carry-over from other donors' samples.

The genes are TRBV28 and TRBJ2-7; 9 bases match TRBD2. Looked up from germline, CDR1 is MDHEN and CDR2 is SYDVKM. V lost 5 bases, J lost 3 bases, and 5 bases stayed unmatched. The CDR3 is 14 amino acids. The CDR3 coding sequence is TGTGCCAGCAGTCCTAGCGGGACACGCTACGAGCAGTACTTC. It encodes CASSPSGTRYEQYF.

The genes are TRBV28 and TRBJ1-2, with 8 bases matching TRBD1. Germline V lookup: CDR1 MDHEN, CDR2 SYDVKM. J lost 4 bases, V lost 5 bases, and 3 bases had no gene match. The CDR3 has 13 amino acids. CDR3 protein: CASSKQGGYGYTF. The CDR3 DNA follows: TGTGCCAGCAGTAAACAGGGGGGCTATGGCTACACCTTC.

Of note for this clone: A read error may account for a junction end that differs from germline. In DNA form, the CDR3 reads TGCAGCGTAGAAGAAGGAGGGGACGAGCAGTACTTC. Encoded protein: CSVEEGGDEQYF. This rearrangement joins TRBV29-1 to TRBJ2-7, with a weak D call TRBD2 (6 bases). This CDR3 contains 12 residues. Germline values: CDR1 SQVTM, CDR2 ANQGSEA.

This chain uses TRBV7-3 with TRBJ2-3; 11 bases line up with TRBD2. After removal of 0 bases from V and 1 base from J, the junction contained 3 bases not matched to a gene. CDR3 size: 17 residues. Per the germline V gene, CDR1 is SGHTA and CDR2 is FQGTGA. CDR3: CASSLTLAGGGTDTQYF. CDR3 coding DNA: TGTGCCAGCAGCTTAACCCTAGCGGGAGGAGGCACAGATACGCAGTATTTT.

V gene TRBV10-3 combines with J gene TRBJ2-6, with TRBD1 identical over 9 bases. Trimming removed 8 bases from V and 1 base from J; junction bases left unmatched: 3. Germline assignment: CDR1 ENHRY and CDR2 SYGVKD. This CDR3 is 15 amino acids long. The CDR3, as DNA: TGTGCCATCCGGGACAGGGAATCTGGGGCCAACGTCCTGACTTTC. Its protein is CAIRDRESGANVLTF.

The chain is built from TRBV6-6 and TRBJ2-3; 10 positions agree with TRBD1. CDR1 is MNHNY, CDR2 SVGAGI, per germline (reference sequence). The CDR3 is 16 amino acids. Trimming at V came to 5 bases and at J to 3 bases, leaving 8 bases not matched to a gene. CDR3 DNA: TGTGCCAGCAGTATACGGACAGGGGGGGGGACAGATACGCAGTATTTT. Protein sequence: CASSIRTGGGTDTQYF.

The chain uses TRBV4-3 and TRBJ2-5, with 7 bases fitting TRBD1. Germline CDR1 reads LGHNA; CDR2 reads YSLEER. The length of the CDR3 is 14 residues. V shed 2 bases and J 4 bases; nucleotides not matched to a gene: 4. The CDR3 bases are TGCGCCAGCAGCCAAAGCGACAGGGTAGAGACCCAGTACTTC. Translating gives CASSQSDRVETQYF.

This rearrangement joins TRBV4-2 to TRBJ2-7; 11 nucleotides match TRBD2. With V trimmed by 2 bases and J by 3 bases, 3 bases remained unmatched. CDR3 length equals 15 residues. Germline CDR1 reads LGHNA; CDR2 reads YNFKEQ. The CDR3 protein is CASSQLGTSGYEQYF. In DNA form, the CDR3 reads TGTGCCAGCAGCCAATTAGGGACTAGCGGCTACGAGCAGTACTTC.

The rearrangement uses TRBV28 and TRBJ2-7; 12 bases are a match to TRBD1. The V and J ends lost 6 bases and 5 bases, in that order; junction bases with no gene match: 5. CDR1 MDHEN and CDR2 SYDVKM come from the germline V gene. The CDR3 is 14 amino acids. The CDR3 DNA sequence: TGTGCCAGCAGCCCGGGACAGGGGGCCGACGAGCAGTACTTC. Protein: CASSPGQGADEQYF.

The chain employs TRBV15 and TRBJ1-1; D gene uncertain. This CDR3 spans 14 amino acids. V was cut by 0 bases and J by 1 base, with 6 bases left in between. The germline gives CDR1 LNHNV, CDR2 YYDKDF (reference sequence). CDR3 nucleotide sequence: TGTGCCACCAGCAGAGAGGTCTCGAACACTGAAGCTTTCTTT. Protein: CATSREVSNTEAFF.

This chain connects TRBV7-9 to TRBJ1-2, with D possibly TRBD1 on 6 matching bases. Per the germline V gene, CDR1 is SEHNR and CDR2 is FQNEAQ (reference sequence). This CDR3 has 13 amino acids. V lost 5 bases to trimming and J lost 8 bases, with 15 bases between them. Here the CDR3 reads CASSPGDFWGYTF. In nucleotides, the CDR3 is TGTGCCAGCAGCCCAGGGGACTTTTGGGGCTACACCTTC.

CDR3 DNA sequence: TGTGCCAGCAGTGGCGGGGGGACCCCCACAGATACGCAGTATTTT. Residues: CASSGGGTPTDTQYF. The V gene is TRBV6-4, the J gene TRBJ2-3; 8 bases align to TRBD2. V lost 4 bases and J lost 2; bases outside the gene matches: 5. The CDR3 contains 15 residues. Per germline, CDR1 MRHNA and CDR2 SNTAGT.

Comments on this clone: This specimen includes other DNA sequences encoding the same CDR3. The chain joins TRBV11-3 to TRBJ2-3; no firm D call. Trimming cost V 0 bases and J 1 base, with 2 bases left between them. The CDR3 length is 13 residues. In germline, CDR1 is SGHNT, CDR2 YENEEA. CDR3 sequence: CASSLEGTDTQYF. The DNA for the CDR3 is TGTGCCAGCAGCTTAGAGGGCACAGATACGCAGTATTTT.